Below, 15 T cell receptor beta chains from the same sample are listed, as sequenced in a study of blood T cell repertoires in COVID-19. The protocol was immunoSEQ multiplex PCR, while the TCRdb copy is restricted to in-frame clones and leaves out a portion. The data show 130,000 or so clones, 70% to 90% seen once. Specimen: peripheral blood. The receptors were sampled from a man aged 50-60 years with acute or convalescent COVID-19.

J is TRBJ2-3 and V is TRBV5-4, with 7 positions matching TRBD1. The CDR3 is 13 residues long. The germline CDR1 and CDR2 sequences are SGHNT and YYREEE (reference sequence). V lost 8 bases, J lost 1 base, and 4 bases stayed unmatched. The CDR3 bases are TGTGCCAGGGGACAGATAGGCACAGATACGCAGTATTTT. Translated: CARGQIGTDTQYF. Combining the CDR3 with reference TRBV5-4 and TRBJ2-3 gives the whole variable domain ETGVTQSPTHLIKTRGQQVTLRCSSQSGHNTVSWYQQALGQGPQFIFQYYREEENGRGNFPPRFSGLQFPNYSSELNVNALELDDSALYLCARGQIGTDTQYFGPGTRLTVL.

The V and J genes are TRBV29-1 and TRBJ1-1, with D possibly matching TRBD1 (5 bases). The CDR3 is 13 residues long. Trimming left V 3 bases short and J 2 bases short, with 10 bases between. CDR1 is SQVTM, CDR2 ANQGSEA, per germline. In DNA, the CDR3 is TGCAGCGTTGAGGGGCAGGGAAACACTGAAGCTTTCTTT. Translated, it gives CSVEGQGNTEAFF.

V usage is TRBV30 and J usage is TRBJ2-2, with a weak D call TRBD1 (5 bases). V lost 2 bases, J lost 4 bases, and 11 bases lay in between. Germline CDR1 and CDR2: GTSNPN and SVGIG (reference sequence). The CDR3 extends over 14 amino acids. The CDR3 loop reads CAWSHAGITGELFF. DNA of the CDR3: TGTGCCTGGAGTCACGCAGGGATCACCGGGGAGCTGTTTTTT. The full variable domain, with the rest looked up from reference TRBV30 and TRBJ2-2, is SQTIHQWPATLVQPVGSPLSLECTVEGTSNPNLYWYRQAAGRGLQLLFYSVGIGQISSEVPQNLSASRPQDRQFILSSKKLLLSDSGFYLCAWSHAGITGELFFGEGSRLTVL.

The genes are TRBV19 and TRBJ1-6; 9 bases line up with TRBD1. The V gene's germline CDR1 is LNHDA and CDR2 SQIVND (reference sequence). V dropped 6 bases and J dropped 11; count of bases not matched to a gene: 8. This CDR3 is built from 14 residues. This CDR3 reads CASRVDRGGAPLHF. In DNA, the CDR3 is TGTGCCAGTAGAGTTGACAGGGGGGGAGCACCCCTCCACTTT.

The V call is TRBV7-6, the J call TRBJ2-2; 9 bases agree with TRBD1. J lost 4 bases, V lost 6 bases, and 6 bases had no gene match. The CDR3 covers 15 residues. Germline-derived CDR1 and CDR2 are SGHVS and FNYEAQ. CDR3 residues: CASSLMGQGTGELFF. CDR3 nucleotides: TGTGCCAGCAGTCTCATGGGACAGGGCACCGGGGAGCTGTTTTTT.

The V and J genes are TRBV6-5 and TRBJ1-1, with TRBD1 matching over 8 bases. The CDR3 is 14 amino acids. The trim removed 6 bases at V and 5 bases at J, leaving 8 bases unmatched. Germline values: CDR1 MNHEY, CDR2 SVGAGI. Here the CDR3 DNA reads TGTGCCAGCAGCCGGACAGGGACCCTGACTGAAGCTTTCTTT. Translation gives CASSRTGTLTEAFF.

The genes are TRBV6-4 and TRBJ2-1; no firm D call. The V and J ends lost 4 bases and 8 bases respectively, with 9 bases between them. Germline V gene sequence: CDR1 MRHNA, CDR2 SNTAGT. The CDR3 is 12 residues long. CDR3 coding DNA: TGTGCCAGCAGTGGACTTGATGATGAGCAGTTCTTC. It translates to CASSGLDDEQFF.

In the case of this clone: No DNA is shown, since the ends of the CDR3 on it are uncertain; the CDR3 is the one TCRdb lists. CDR3 region: CASSSSPTGVLETQYF. The rearrangement uses TRBV27 and TRBJ2-5; whether TRBD2, the table's D call, matches the DNA was not checked. Germline V gives CDR1 MNHEY, CDR2 SMNVEV (reference sequence). The length of the CDR3 is 16 amino acids, counting both ends.

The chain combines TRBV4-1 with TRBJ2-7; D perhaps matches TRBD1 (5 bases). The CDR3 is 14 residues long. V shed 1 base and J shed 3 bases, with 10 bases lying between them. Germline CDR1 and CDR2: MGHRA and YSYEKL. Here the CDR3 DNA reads TGCGCCAGCAGCCAAGTGGAGACAGACTACGAGCAGTACTTC. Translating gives CASSQVETDYEQYF.

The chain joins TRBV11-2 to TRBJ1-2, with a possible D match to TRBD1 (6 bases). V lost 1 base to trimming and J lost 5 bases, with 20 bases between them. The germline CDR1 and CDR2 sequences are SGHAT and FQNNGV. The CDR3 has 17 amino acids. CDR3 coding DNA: TGTGCCAGCAGCTTAGCCGGAGGGGGGGCAGCTAGGTATGGCTACACCTTC. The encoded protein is CASSLAGGGAARYGYTF.

The DNA for the CDR3 is TGTGCCAGCAGTGTGTCAATACAGGGGAACACAGGAGGTTCCTACGAGCAGTACTTC. Residues: CASSVSIQGNTGGSYEQYF. The V and J genes are TRBV2 and TRBJ2-7; 7 bases match TRBD1. Trimming removed 4 bases from V and 1 base from J; junction bases left unmatched: 19. The CDR3 is 19 residues long. The germline CDR1 and CDR2 sequences are SNHLY and FYNNEI. Filled out from reference TRBV2 and TRBJ2-7, the complete variable domain reads EPEVTQTPSHQVTQMGQEVILRCVPISNHLYFYWYRQILGQKVEFLVSFYNNEISEKSEIFDDQFSVERPDGSNFTLKIRSTKLEDSAMYFCASSVSIQGNTGGSYEQYFGPGTRLTVT.

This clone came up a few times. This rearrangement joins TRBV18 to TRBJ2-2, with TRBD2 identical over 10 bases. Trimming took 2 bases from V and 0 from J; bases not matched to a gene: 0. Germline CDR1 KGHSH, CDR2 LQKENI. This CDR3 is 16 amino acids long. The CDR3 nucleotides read TGTGCCAGCTCACCAGGACTAGCGGCGAACACCGGGGAGCTGTTTTTT. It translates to CASSPGLAANTGELFF.

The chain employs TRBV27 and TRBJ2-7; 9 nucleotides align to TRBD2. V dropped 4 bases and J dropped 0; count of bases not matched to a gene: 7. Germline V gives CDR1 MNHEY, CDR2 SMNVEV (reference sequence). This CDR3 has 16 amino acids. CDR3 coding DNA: TGTGCCAGCAGTTCCAGGACTAGCGCGATCTCCTACGAGCAGTACTTC. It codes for CASSSRTSAISYEQYF.

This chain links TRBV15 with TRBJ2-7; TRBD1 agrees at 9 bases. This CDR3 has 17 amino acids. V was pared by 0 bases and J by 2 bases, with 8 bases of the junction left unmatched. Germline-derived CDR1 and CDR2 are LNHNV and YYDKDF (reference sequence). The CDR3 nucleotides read TGTGCCACCAGCAGAGATCAATTGGGACAGGGACCCTACGAGCAGTACTTC. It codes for CATSRDQLGQGPYEQYF. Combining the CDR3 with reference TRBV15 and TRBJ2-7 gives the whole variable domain DAMVIQNPRYQVTQFGKPVTLSCSQTLNHNVMYWYQQKSSQAPKLLFHYYDKDFNNEADTPDNFQSRRPNTSFCFLDIRSPGLGDTAMYLCATSRDQLGQGPYEQYFGPGTRLTVT.

CDR3 in amino acids: CASSWGYSYEQYF. The CDR3 coding sequence is TGTGCCAGCAGTTGGGGCTACTCCTACGAGCAGTACTTC. The chain has TRBV12-3 or TRBV12-4 and TRBJ2-7; D might be TRBD1 (5 bases). This CDR3 is built from 13 residues. V lost 4 bases and J 0 bases, leaving 7 bases between the germline ends.